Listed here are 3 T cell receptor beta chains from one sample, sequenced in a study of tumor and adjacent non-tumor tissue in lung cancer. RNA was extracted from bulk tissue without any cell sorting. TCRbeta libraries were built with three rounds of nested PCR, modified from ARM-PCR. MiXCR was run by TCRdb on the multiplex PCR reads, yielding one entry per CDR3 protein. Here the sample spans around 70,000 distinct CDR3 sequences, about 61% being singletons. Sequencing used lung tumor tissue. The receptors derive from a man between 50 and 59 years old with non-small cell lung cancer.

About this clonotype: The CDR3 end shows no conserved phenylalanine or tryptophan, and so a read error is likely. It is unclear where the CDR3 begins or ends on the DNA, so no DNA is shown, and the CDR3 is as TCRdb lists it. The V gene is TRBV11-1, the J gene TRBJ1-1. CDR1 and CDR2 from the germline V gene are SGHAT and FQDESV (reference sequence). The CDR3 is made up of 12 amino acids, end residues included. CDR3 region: CASSLAWSEAFI.

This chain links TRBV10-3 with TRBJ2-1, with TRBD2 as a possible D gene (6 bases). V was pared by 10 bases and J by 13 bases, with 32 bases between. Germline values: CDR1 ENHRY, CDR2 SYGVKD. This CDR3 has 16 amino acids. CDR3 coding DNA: TGTGCCACCGACAAGGGAGAAGGTGGAGGGAGGATTGACCAGTTCTTC. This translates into CATDKGEGGGRIDQFF.

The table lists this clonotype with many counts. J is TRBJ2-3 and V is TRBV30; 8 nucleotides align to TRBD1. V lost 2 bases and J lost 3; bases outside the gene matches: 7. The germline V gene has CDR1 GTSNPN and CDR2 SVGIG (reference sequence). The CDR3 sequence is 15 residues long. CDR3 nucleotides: TGTGCCTGGAGTAGCGTTGACAGGGGAACAGATACGCAGTATTTT. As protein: CAWSSVDRGTDTQYF.